The clone carrying this TCR beta chain was counted between two and nine times. Time point denoted: patch test 2, 6 weeks after DPC sensitization. Regarding treatment: therapeutic diphenylcyclopropenone sensitization with weekly scalp DPC. The data were obtained in a study of human T cells and chemical hapten exposure. V was shortened by 5 bases and J by 0 bases, with 20 bases between the two germline ends. From germline, CDR1 is SGHTA and CDR2 FQGNSA. The CDR3 has 19 residues. Via MiXCR, TCRdb re-called the RACE reads, giving one row per CDR3 protein. The sample records around 360,000 distinct CDR3 sequences, roughly 6.3% being singletons.

The material was whole blood, obtained in connection with sensitization to the hapten diphenylcyclopropenone (DPC). This receptor was obtained from a woman under 30 with alopecia areata. Some clones in this sample may be carry-over from other donors' samples. The chain links TRBV7-2 to TRBJ1-6; no reliable D call. CDR3 residues: CASSPQLQRKSSYNSPLHF. The CDR3 coding sequence is TGTGCCAGCAGCCCTCAGCTACAAAGAAAGAGCTCCTATAATTCACCCCTCCACTTT.